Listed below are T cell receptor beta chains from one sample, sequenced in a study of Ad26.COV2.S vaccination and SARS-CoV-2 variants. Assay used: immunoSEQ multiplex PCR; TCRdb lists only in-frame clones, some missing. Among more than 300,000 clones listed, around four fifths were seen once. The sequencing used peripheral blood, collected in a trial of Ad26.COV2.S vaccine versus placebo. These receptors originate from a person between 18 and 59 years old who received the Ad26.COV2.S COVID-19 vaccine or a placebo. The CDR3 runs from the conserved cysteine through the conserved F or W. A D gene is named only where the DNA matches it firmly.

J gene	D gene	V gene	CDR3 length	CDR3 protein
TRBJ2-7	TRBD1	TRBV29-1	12	CSVVGQGHEQYF
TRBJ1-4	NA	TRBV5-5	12	CASSSLNEKLFF
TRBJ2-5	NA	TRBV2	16	CASSERDGEPRETQYF
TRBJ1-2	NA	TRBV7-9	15	CASSTDSPGAYGYTF
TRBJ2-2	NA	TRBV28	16	CASSLSRGASTGELFF
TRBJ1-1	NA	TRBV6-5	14	CASSRTPSNTEAFF
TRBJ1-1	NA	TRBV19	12	CASTWGAGGAFF
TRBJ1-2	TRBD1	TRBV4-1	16	CASSHMLMDRAYGYTF
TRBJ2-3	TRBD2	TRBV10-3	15	CAISESSGGADTQYF
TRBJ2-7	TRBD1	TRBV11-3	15	CASSPGQGKAHEQYF
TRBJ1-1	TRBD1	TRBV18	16	CASSSAIPQGGTEAFF
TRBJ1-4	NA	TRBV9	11	CASRWIEKLFF
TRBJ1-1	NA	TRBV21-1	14	CASSKVGGGTEAFF
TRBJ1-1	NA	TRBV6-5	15	CASSYSFSRNTEAFF
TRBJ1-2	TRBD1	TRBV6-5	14	CASRRTGTGAGYTF
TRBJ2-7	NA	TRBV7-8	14	CASSLRMDFYEQYF
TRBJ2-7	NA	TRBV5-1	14	CASSFHPESYEQYF
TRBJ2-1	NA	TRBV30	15	CAWTGTHSSYNEQFF
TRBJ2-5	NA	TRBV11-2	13	CASSLSGQEAQYF
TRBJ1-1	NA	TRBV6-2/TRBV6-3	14	CASSSALPNTEAFF
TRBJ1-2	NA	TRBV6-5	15	CASSYTDLGVYGYTF
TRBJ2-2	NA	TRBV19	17	CASSIDAGHANTGELFF
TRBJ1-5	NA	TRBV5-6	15	CASSRRGQVNQPQHF
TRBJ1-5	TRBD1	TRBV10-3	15	CAISADRGHNQPQHF
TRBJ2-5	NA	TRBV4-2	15	CASSQVTGVQETQYF
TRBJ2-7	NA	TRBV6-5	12	CASSYYQGEQYF
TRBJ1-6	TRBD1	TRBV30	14	CAWTQDRGNSPLHF
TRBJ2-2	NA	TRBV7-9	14	CASSSSHVTGELFF
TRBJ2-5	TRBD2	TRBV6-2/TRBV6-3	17	CASSYSFKRGVKETQYF
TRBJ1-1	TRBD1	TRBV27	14	CASSLGQGTLEAFF
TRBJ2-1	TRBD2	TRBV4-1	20	CASSPGGSSGGRGSYNEQFF
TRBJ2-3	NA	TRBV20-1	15	CSASDGSSGTDTQYF
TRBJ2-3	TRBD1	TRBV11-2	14	CASRGQGPTDTQYF
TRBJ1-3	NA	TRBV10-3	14	CAIQVPGAGNTIYF
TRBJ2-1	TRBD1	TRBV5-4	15	CASSIRDRGSNEQFF
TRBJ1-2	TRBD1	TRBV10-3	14	CAISKDRANYGYTF
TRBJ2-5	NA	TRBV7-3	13	CASSLRHSETQYF
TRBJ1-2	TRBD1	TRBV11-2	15	CASSPDRGTNYGYTF
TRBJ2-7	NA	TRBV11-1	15	CASSLAPRGDDEQYF
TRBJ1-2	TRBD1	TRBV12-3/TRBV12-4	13	CASRLTGDYGYTF
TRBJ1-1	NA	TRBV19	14	CASSPTGGSTEAFF
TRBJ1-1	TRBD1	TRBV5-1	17	CASSLAPPGQAGTEAFF
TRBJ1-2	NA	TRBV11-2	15	CASSSRLAPNYGYTF
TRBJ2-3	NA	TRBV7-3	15	CASSSGSTSTDTQYF
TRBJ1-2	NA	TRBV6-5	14	CASKEWTDNYGYTF
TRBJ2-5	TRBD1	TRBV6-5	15	CASSTGTGAVETQYF
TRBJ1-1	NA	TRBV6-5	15	CASSPRRGRRTEAFF